One T cell receptor (beta chain) is described in this entry. Using immunoSEQ multiplex PCR, the repertoire was profiled, and TCRdb retains in-frame clones only, with some absent. Seen here are approximately 170,000 clones, roughly 84% observed once, and the top ten hold 13% to 15%. This specimen comes from a study of blood T cell repertoires in COVID-19. With 3 bases removed from V and 4 bases from J, the gap between germline ends came to 16 bases. The CDR3 spans 16 residues. Germline loops: CDR1 SGHTS, CDR2 YDEGEE. This chain uses TRBV5-8 with TRBJ2-2, with D perhaps TRBD1 (5 bases). The specimen was peripheral blood. This TCR came from a woman between 65 and 79 years old with COVID-19, enrolled during active disease. CDR3 in DNA: TGTGCCAGCAGCTCCGTAGCAGGGAAAAGCACCGGGGAGCTGTTTTTT. It is translated as CASSSVAGKSTGELFF.